This TCR beta chain originates from a study of cytomegalovirus exposure and HLA in healthy donors. The study's findings and limits: Later genetic work tied a missense DCLRE1C variant to beta-chain V and J trimming.

In regard to this clone: No antigen is known for it.

Primers: 60 Vbeta forward and 13 Jbeta reverse. The method was immunoSEQ multiplex PCR; TCRdb's version includes in-frame clones alone and lacks a portion of them. The data contain 85,000 to 100,000 clones, around 64% of them singletons. The donors were healthy bone marrow donors. The CDR3 extends over 13 amino acids. Germline V CDR1 and CDR2: SGHRS, YFSETQ. Between the trimmed V and J ends, which lost 5 bases and 3 bases, there was a span of 9 bases. The TCR was taken from a man aged 55 to 70 in good health and CMV-seronegative. The V and J genes are TRBV5-1 and TRBJ1-5; D gene uncertain. Input material: PBMCs. The DNA of the CDR3 is TGCGCCAGCAGTATAGAGTTCAATCAGCCCCAGCATTTT. Encoded protein: CASSIEFNQPQHF.